The clone carrying this TCR beta chain was observed a single time. Germline values: CDR1 SGHAT, CDR2 FQNNGV. This CDR3 contains 15 residues. Trimming removed 4 bases from V and 6 bases from J, with 15 bases in between. TCRdb's copy holds only in-frame clones and misses some; the assay was immunoSEQ multiplex PCR. The profile shows tens of thousands of clones, about 85% of them singletons. This specimen comes from a study of blood T cell repertoires in COVID-19. The genes are TRBV11-2 and TRBJ1-4; D unclear. Sequenced sample: peripheral blood. The receptor comes from a woman over 75 with acute or convalescent COVID-19. The DNA for the CDR3 is TGTGCCAGCAGCTATTCAAGAGGTCCGGATGAAAAACTGTTTTTT. Its translation: CASSYSRGPDEKLFF.